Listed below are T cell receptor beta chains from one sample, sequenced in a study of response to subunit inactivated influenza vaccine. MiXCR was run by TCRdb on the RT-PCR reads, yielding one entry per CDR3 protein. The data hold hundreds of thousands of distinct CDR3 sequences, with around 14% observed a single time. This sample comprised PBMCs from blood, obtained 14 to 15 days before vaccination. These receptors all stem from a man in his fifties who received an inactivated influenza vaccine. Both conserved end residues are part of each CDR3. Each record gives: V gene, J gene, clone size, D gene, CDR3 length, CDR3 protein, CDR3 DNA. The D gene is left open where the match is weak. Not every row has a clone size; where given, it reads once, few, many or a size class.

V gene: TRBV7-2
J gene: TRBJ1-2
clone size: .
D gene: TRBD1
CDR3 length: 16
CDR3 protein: CASSLNRGAKRSGYTF
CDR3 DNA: TGTGCCAGCAGCTTAAACAGGGGGGCGAAGAGGTCTGGCTACACCTTC

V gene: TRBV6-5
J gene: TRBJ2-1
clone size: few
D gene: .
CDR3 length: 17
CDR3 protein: CASSYSSVRYSYNEQFF
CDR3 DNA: TGTGCCAGCAGTTACTCGAGTGTGCGGTACTCCTACAATGAGCAGTTCTTC

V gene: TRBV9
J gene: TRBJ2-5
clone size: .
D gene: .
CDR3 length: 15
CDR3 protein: CASSVAAGSGETQYF
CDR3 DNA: TGTGCCAGCAGCGTAGCGGCAGGCTCGGGGGAGACCCAGTACTTC

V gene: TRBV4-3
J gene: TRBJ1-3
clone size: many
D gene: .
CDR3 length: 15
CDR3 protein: CASSLTGTSGNTIYF
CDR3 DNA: TGCGCCAGCAGCCTCACTGGGACATCTGGAAACACCATATATTTT

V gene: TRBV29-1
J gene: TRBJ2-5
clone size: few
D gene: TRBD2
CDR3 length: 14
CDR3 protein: CSVDSGRAGETQYF
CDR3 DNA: TGCAGCGTTGACAGCGGGAGGGCAGGAGAGACCCAGTACTTC

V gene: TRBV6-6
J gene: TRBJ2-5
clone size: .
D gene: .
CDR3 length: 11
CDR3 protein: CASSYGGHLYF
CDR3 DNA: TGTGCCAGCAGTTACGGCGGACACCTGTACTTC

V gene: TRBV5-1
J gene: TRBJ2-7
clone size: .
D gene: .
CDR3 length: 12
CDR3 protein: CASSDLGREQYF
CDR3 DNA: TGCGCCAGCAGCGATTTGGGTCGTGAGCAGTACTTC

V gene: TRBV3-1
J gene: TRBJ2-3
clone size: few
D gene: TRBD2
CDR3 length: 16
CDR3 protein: CASSHTSGRRKDTQYF
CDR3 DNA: TGTGCCAGCTCCCACACTAGCGGGAGGCGAAAGGATACGCAGTATTTT

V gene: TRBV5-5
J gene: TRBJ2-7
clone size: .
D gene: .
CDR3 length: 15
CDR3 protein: CASSLEVQGGYEQYF
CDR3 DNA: TGTGCCAGCAGCTTGGAGGTCCAGGGTGGCTACGAGCAGTACTTC

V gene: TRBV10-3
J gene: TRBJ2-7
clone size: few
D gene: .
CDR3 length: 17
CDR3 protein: CAISEHTGNSLAYEQYF
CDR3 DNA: TGTGCCATCAGTGAGCACACAGGAAACTCATTGGCCTACGAGCAGTACTTC

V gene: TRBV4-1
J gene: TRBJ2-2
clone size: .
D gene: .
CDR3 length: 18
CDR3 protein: CASSQGGSGRGNTGELFF
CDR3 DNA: TGCGCCAGCAGCCAAGGGGGTTCTGGCAGGGGGAACACCGGGGAGCTGTTTTTT

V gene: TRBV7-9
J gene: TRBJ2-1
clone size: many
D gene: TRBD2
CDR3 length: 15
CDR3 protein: CASSLGGGPISEQFF
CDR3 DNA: TGTGCCAGCAGCTTAGGCGGGGGGCCTATCTCCGAGCAGTTCTTC

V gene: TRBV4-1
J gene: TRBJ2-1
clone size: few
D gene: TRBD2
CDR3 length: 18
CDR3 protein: CASSQVATSGGPYNEQFF
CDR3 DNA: TGCGCCAGCAGCCAAGTTGCCACTAGCGGGGGCCCCTACAATGAGCAGTTCTTC

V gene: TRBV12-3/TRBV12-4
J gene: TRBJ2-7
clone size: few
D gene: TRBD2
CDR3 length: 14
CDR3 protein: CASSKLAGAYEQYF
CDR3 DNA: TGTGCCAGCAGTAAACTAGCGGGAGCGTACGAGCAGTACTTC

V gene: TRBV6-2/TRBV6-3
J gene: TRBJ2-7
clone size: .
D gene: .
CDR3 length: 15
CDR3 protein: CASSYSRGVPYEQYF
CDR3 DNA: TGTGCCAGCAGTTACTCGAGAGGGGTCCCCTACGAGCAGTACTTC

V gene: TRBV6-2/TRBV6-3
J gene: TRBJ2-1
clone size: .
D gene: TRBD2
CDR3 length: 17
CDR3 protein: CASSYTKLAGGYNEQFF
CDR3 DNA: TGTGCCAGCAGTTACACCAAACTAGCGGGGGGTTACAATGAGCAGTTCTTC

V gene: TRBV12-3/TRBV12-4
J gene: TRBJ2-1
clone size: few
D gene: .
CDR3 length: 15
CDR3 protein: CASSSPGLYWNEQFF
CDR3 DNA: TGTGCCAGCAGTTCCCCCGGCCTCTATTGGAATGAGCAGTTCTTC

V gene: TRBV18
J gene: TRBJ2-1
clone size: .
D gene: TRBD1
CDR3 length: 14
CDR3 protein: CASSPDRTRLGQFF
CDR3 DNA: TGTGCCAGCTCACCGGACAGGACCCGACTGGGGCAGTTCTTC

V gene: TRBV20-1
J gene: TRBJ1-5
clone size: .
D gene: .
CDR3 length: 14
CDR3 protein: CSARERSLGQPQHF
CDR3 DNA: TGCAGTGCTAGAGAGAGGAGTTTGGGACAGCCCCAGCATTTT

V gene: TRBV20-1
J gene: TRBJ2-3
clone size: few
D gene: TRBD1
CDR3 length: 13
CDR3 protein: CSAYRQGTDTQYF
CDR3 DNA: TGCAGTGCCTATAGACAGGGGACAGATACGCAGTATTTT

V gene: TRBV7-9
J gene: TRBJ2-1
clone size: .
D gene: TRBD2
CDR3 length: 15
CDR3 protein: CASSFRSGRENEQFF
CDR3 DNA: TGTGCCAGCAGCTTTCGGAGCGGGAGGGAGAATGAGCAGTTCTTC

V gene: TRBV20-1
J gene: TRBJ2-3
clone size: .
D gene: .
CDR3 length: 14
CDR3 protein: CSPQGPGSTDTQYF
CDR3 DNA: TGCAGCCCCCAGGGACCGGGGAGCACAGATACGCAGTATTTT

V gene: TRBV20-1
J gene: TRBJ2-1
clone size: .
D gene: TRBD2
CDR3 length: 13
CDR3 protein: CSARSGSNNEQFF
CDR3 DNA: TGCAGTGCCCGGAGCGGGAGTAACAATGAGCAGTTCTTC

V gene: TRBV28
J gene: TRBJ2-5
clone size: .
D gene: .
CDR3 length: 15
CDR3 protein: CASSLYPGGQETQYF
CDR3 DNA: TGTGCCAGCAGTTTATACCCGGGCGGCCAAGAGACCCAGTACTTC

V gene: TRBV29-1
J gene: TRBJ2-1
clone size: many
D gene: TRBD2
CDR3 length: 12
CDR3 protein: CSVVAGGNEQFF
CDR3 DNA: TGCAGCGTTGTAGCGGGAGGGAATGAGCAGTTCTTC

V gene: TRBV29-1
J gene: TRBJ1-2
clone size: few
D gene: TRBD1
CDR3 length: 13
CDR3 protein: CSSWTGGGYGYTF
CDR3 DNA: TGCAGCTCCTGGACAGGGGGAGGCTATGGCTACACCTTC

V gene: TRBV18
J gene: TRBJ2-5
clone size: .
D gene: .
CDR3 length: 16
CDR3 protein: CASSPPLDGSQETQYF
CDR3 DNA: TGTGCCAGCTCACCACCTCTGGACGGCAGCCAAGAGACCCAGTACTTC

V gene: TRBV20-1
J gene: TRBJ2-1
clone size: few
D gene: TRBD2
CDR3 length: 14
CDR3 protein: CSASASGGRNEQFF
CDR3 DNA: TGCAGTGCCAGCGCTAGCGGGGGAAGGAATGAGCAGTTCTTC

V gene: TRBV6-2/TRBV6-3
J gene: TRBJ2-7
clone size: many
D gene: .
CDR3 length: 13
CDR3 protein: CASSLGLNYEQYF
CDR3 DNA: TGTGCCAGCAGTTTGGGACTGAACTACGAGCAGTACTTC

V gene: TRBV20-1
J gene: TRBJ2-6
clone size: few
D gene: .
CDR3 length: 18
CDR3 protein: CSARDQGHVLFGANVLTF
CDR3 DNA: TGCAGTGCTAGAGATCAAGGGCACGTTTTATTTGGGGCCAACGTCCTGACTTTC

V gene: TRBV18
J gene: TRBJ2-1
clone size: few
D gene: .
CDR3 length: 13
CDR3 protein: CASSPPRAREQFF
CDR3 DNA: TGTGCCAGCTCACCACCAAGGGCACGAGAGCAGTTCTTC

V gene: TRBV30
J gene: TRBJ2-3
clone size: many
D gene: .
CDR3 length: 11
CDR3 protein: CAWSVSDTQYF
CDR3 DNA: TGTGCCTGGAGTGTATCAGATACGCAGTATTTT

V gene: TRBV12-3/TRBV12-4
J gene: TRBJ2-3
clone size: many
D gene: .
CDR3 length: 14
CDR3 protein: CASSLARLADTQYF
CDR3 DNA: TGTGCCAGCAGTTTAGCGCGGCTGGCAGATACGCAGTATTTT

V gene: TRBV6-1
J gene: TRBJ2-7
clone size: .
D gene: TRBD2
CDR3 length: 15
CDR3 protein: CASSGAGASSYEQYF
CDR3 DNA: TGTGCCAGCAGCGGAGCGGGGGCTAGCTCCTACGAGCAGTACTTC

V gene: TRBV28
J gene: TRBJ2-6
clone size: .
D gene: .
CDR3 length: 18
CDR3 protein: CASSLGWDSSSGANVLTF
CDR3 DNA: TGTGCCAGCAGTTTAGGCTGGGACTCAAGCTCTGGGGCCAACGTCCTGACTTTC

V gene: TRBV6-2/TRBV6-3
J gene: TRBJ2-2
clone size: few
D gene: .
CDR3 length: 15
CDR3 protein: CASSYWRATTGELFF
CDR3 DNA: TGTGCCAGCAGTTACTGGAGGGCGACAACCGGGGAGCTGTTTTTT

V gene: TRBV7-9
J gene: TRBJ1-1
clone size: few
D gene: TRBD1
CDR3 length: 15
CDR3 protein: CASSLGRYGDSEAFF
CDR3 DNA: TGTGCCAGCAGCTTAGGGAGATATGGGGACAGTGAAGCTTTCTTT

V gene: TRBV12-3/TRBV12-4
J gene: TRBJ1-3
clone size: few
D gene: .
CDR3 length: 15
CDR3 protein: CASSLMAASGNTIYF
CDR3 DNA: TGTGCCAGCAGTTTAATGGCAGCCTCTGGAAACACCATATATTTT

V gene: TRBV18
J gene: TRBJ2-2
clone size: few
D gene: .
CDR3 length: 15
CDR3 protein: CASSPPGVLTGELFF
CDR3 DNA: TGTGCCAGCTCACCACCAGGCGTTCTTACCGGGGAGCTGTTTTTT

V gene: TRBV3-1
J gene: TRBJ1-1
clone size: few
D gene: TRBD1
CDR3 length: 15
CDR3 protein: CASTQRAQGDTEAFF
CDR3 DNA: TGTGCCAGCACCCAAAGAGCGCAGGGGGACACTGAAGCTTTCTTT

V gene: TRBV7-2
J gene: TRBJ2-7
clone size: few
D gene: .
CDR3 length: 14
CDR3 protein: CASSSVFPSYEQYF
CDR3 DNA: TGTGCCAGCAGCTCGGTTTTCCCATCCTACGAGCAGTACTTC

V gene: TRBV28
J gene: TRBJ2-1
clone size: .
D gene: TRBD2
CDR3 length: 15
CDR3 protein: CASSPPAGGRNEQFF
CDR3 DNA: TGTGCCAGCAGTCCCCCAGCGGGGGGGCGTAATGAGCAGTTCTTC

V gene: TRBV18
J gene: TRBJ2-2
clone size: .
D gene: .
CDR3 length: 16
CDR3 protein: CASSPNRKTNTGELFF
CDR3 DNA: TGTGCCAGCTCACCGAACAGGAAAACGAACACCGGGGAGCTGTTTTTT